The T cell receptor beta chain described here comes from a study of cytomegalovirus exposure and HLA in healthy donors. Study-level points and caveats: What a later analysis showed was that several of the most significant clusters appeared linked to common viral pathogens. HLA-A and HLA-B allele assignments for most subjects were reportedly predicted accurately using TCR beta sequences. As a later analysis revealed, the rate of TCR association differed by HLA locus, with DRB1 most and HLA-C fewest.

For this clone: Its target is unknown.

Amplification used 60 Vbeta primers and 13 Jbeta primers. Produced via immunoSEQ multiplex PCR; TCRdb's table is partial and in-frame only. The sample yields 150,000 to 200,000 clones, around 70% seen once. V lost 3 bases and J 8 bases, leaving 13 bases between the germline ends. CDR1 and CDR2 from the germline V gene are SEHNR and FQNEAQ (reference sequence). The CDR3 is 13 residues long. The sequence was collected from a young man in good health and CMV-seropositive. Specimen: PBMCs. The rearrangement joins TRBV7-9 to TRBJ1-1; D is unclear. As DNA, the CDR3 is TGTGCCAGCAGCTTTGTGGGAGACTCGGAAGCTTTCTTT. It specifies CASSFVGDSEAFF.